This T cell receptor beta chain emerged from a study of T cell responses to AZD1222 COVID-19 vaccine. Study observations and caveats: Seropositivity was recorded at baseline in only 6 or 7 AZD1222 recipients. Most donors were white British, females outnumbered males, and clonal diversity was possibly underestimated.

This clone has just a few counts. The antigen is undetermined. Method: immunoSEQ multiplex PCR; TCRdb's copy keeps in-frame clones and lacks some. Seen here are around 130,000 clones, about 86% observed once, and the top ten hold 12%. The V and J ends lost 7 bases and 2 bases respectively, with 17 bases between them. Germline CDR1 SNHLY, CDR2 FYNNEI. The CDR3 is 15 amino acids. The specimen was peripheral blood, collected on day 0 of AZD1222 vaccination. The sequence was obtained from an adult in good health. The chain has TRBV2 and TRBJ2-5; D is unclear. CDR3 sequence (DNA): TGTGCCAGCATCCCCTCATGGGGATCTCAAGAGACCCAGTACTTC. It codes for CASIPSWGSQETQYF. The full variable domain, its missing parts supplied by reference TRBV2 and TRBJ2-5, is EPEVTQTPSHQVTQMGQEVILRCVPISNHLYFYWYRQILGQKVEFLVSFYNNEISEKSEIFDDQFSVERPDGSNFTLKIRSTKLEDSAMYFCASIPSWGSQETQYFGPGTRLLVL.